This is a list of T cell receptor beta chains from one sample in a study of blood T cells in healthy people across ages. TCRdb reprocessed the 5' RACE reads via MiXCR and lists one record per CDR3 protein. Of 1 million or so distinct CDR3 sequences detected, 25% appear once; the ten largest clones hold approximately 0.75%. These same data were also listed under a study on T cells of mothers and their children.

The specimen sequenced was blood. The receptors here all came from a girl between 2 and 10 years old in good health. Each CDR3 is given with its conserved first and last residue. Each record gives: D gene, V gene, clone size, CDR3 length, J gene, CDR3 protein, CDR3 DNA. D genes are given only for firm matches. A clone size is listed for some rows: how often the clone was seen (once, few, many), or a class if it is expanded.

>NA|TRBV12-3/TRBV12-4|few|14|TRBJ1-4
CASSFGGSNEKLFF
TGTGCCAGCAGTTTTGGGGGATCTAACGAAAAACTGTTTTTT
>NA|TRBV12-3/TRBV12-4|few|15|TRBJ1-2
CASSNEGSLTYGYTF
TGTGCCAGCAGTAATGAGGGCTCCTTAACTTATGGCTACACCTTC
>NA|TRBV2|NA|13|TRBJ1-2
CASTQVSDYGYTF
TGTGCCAGCACCCAAGTGAGTGACTATGGCTACACCTTC
>TRBD2|TRBV29-1|few|16|TRBJ2-3
CSGTPGVAGGRLTQYF
TGCAGCGGAACCCCTGGAGTCGCGGGGGGAAGGCTTACGCAGTATTTT
>NA|TRBV29-1|NA|14|TRBJ1-2
CSVEGAGVSHGYTF
TGCAGCGTTGAGGGGGCGGGAGTGAGCCATGGCTACACCTTC
>NA|TRBV20-1|NA|15|TRBJ2-1
CSARDPTPGYNEQFF
TGCAGTGCTAGAGATCCTACCCCGGGATACAATGAGCAGTTCTTC
>NA|TRBV27|few|14|TRBJ2-1
CASSFLQTYNEQFF
TGTGCCAGCAGTTTCTTGCAAACCTACAATGAGCAGTTCTTC
>TRBD2|TRBV27|few|15|TRBJ2-7
CASSFAGVALYEQYF
TGTGCCAGCAGTTTTGCGGGAGTCGCCCTCTACGAGCAGTACTTC
>TRBD2|TRBV7-3|NA|16|TRBJ2-1
CASRPDSGRSYNEQFF
TGTGCCAGCAGACCAGATAGCGGGAGGTCCTACAATGAGCAGTTCTTC
>NA|TRBV12-5|NA|12|TRBJ1-1
CASGFHPHEAFF
TGTGCTAGTGGTTTTCATCCCCATGAAGCTTTCTTT
>NA|TRBV7-9|few|14|TRBJ2-2
CASSPPVGDGELFF
TGTGCCAGCAGCCCACCGGTGGGGGACGGGGAGCTGTTTTTT
>NA|TRBV29-1|few|9|TRBJ2-7
CSVVYEQYF
TGCAGCGTTGTCTACGAGCAGTACTTC
>NA|TRBV25-1|few|16|TRBJ1-3
CASSERMGVSGNTIYF
TGTGCCAGCAGTGAAAGGATGGGAGTCTCTGGAAACACCATATATTTT
>NA|TRBV10-3|NA|14|TRBJ2-7
CAIGHSTDSYEQYF
TGTGCCATCGGGCACTCGACAGACTCCTACGAGCAGTACTTC
>TRBD2|TRBV5-5|few|19|TRBJ2-2
CASSLAFWRLAGAGGELFF
TGTGCCAGCAGCTTGGCCTTCTGGCGGCTAGCGGGGGCCGGAGGAGAGCTGTTTTTT
>NA|TRBV18|NA|15|TRBJ2-5
CASSPISGSQETQYF
TGTGCCAGCTCACCAATCTCGGGCTCCCAAGAGACCCAGTACTTC
>NA|TRBV4-3|many|13|TRBJ2-3
CASSQDSTDTQYF
TGTGCCAGCAGTCAGGACAGCACAGATACGCAGTATTTT
>NA|TRBV9|NA|15|TRBJ2-3
CASSVSSYSTDTQYF
TGTGCCAGCAGCGTATCCAGTTATAGCACAGATACGCAGTATTTT
>TRBD1|TRBV5-1|NA|14|TRBJ1-1
CASSLEGALTEALF
TGCGCCAGCAGCTTGGAGGGGGCGCTGACTGAAGCTTTATTT
>NA|TRBV20-1|NA|12|TRBJ2-4
CSALGTAGIQYF
TGCAGTGCCTTGGGGACCGCCGGCATTCAGTACTTC
>TRBD1|TRBV29-1|NA|14|TRBJ2-1
CSVSGQGLGGEQFF
TGCAGCGTTTCTGGACAGGGGCTCGGGGGGGAGCAGTTCTTC
>NA|TRBV6-5|once|14|TRBJ2-3
CASSTLSSTDTQYF
TGTGCCAGCAGTACCCTCTCCAGCACAGATACGCAGTATTTT
>TRBD1|TRBV6-6|NA|15|TRBJ1-2
CASSPSTGTGKGYTF
TGTGCCAGCAGTCCGTCAACCGGGACAGGCAAGGGCTACACCTTC
>TRBD2|TRBV29-1|few|15|TRBJ2-5
CSVRYSGRAVETQYF
TGCAGCGTTCGGTACAGCGGGAGGGCAGTGGAGACCCAGTACTTC
>NA|TRBV20-1|once|13|TRBJ2-7
CSARTEGTYEQYF
TGCAGTGCTCGGACAGAGGGGACCTACGAGCAGTACTTC